The rows below give T cell receptor beta chains drawn from one sample of a study of cytomegalovirus exposure and HLA in healthy donors. Assay used: immunoSEQ multiplex PCR; TCRdb lists only in-frame clones, some missing. The sample lists more than 110,000 clones; around 80% were seen once. What was sequenced was PBMCs. The receptor source for this set is a man aged 40-49 years in good health and CMV-seropositive. CDR3s include the opening cysteine and the closing phenylalanine or tryptophan. The D gene is left open where the match is weak. Part of the rows lack a size; the others show once, few, many or a class for expanded clones.

V gene: TRBV25-1
clone size: .
D gene: TRBD2
J gene: TRBJ2-1
CDR3 protein: CASSEGGSSYNEQFF
CDR3 DNA: TGTGCCAGCAGTGAAGGCGGGAGCTCCTACAATGAGCAGTTCTTC

V gene: TRBV5-1
clone size: .
D gene: TRBD1
J gene: TRBJ1-1
CDR3 protein: CASSVGQGALPKTEAFF
CDR3 DNA: TGCGCCAGCAGCGTAGGACAGGGGGCGCTTCCGAAAACTGAAGCTTTCTTT

V gene: TRBV4-2
clone size: .
D gene: TRBD2
J gene: TRBJ2-3
CDR3 protein: CASSRTGTSGGVGDTQYF
CDR3 DNA: TGTGCCAGCAGCCGTACCGGGACTAGCGGGGGGGTCGGAGATACGCAGTATTTT

V gene: TRBV27
clone size: .
D gene: .
J gene: TRBJ2-7
CDR3 protein: CASSRDSYEQYF
CDR3 DNA: TGTGCCAGCAGCCGGGATTCCTACGAGCAGTACTTC

V gene: TRBV5-8
clone size: .
D gene: TRBD1
J gene: TRBJ2-7
CDR3 protein: CASSGLIDRGPMDYEQYF
CDR3 DNA: TGTGCCAGCAGCGGACTAATCGACAGGGGGCCGATGGACTACGAGCAGTACTTC

V gene: TRBV4-2
clone size: few
D gene: .
J gene: TRBJ2-1
CDR3 protein: CASSPGAGDPYNEQFF
CDR3 DNA: TGTGCCAGCAGCCCTGGGGCTGGCGACCCCTACAATGAGCAGTTCTTC

V gene: TRBV6-1
clone size: .
D gene: .
J gene: TRBJ2-6
CDR3 protein: CASSVDKLGGANVLTF
CDR3 DNA: TGTGCCAGCAGTGTAGACAAGCTCGGTGGGGCCAACGTCCTGACTTTC

V gene: TRBV18
clone size: .
D gene: TRBD1
J gene: TRBJ2-5
CDR3 protein: CASSLHRGETQYF
CDR3 DNA: TGTGCCAGCTCACTACACAGGGGAGAGACCCAGTACTTC

V gene: TRBV5-6
clone size: .
D gene: .
J gene: TRBJ2-1
CDR3 protein: CASSLEGGGRYNEQFF
CDR3 DNA: TGTGCCAGCAGCTTGGAAGGGGGCGGGAGGTACAATGAGCAGTTCTTC

V gene: TRBV5-1
clone size: few
D gene: TRBD2
J gene: TRBJ2-2
CDR3 protein: CASSPGLAVAGELFF
CDR3 DNA: TGCGCCAGCAGCCCGGGACTAGCGGTAGCCGGGGAGCTGTTTTTT

V gene: TRBV5-6
clone size: .
D gene: .
J gene: TRBJ1-5
CDR3 protein: CASSSTGRNSNQPQHF
CDR3 DNA: TGTGCCAGCAGCTCCACGGGGAGAAATAGCAATCAGCCCCAGCATTTT

V gene: TRBV11-3
clone size: .
D gene: .
J gene: TRBJ2-7
CDR3 protein: CASSLRSRVHEQYF
CDR3 DNA: TGTGCCAGCAGCTTAAGGTCTCGGGTCCACGAGCAGTACTTC

V gene: TRBV28
clone size: .
D gene: .
J gene: TRBJ1-1
CDR3 protein: CASSLPALTEAFF
CDR3 DNA: TGTGCCAGCAGTTTACCAGCGTTGACTGAAGCTTTCTTT

V gene: TRBV4-3
clone size: .
D gene: TRBD2
J gene: TRBJ2-1
CDR3 protein: CASSQDFSTSGSYNEQFF
CDR3 DNA: TGCGCCAGCAGCCAAGATTTTTCGACTAGCGGGAGCTACAATGAGCAGTTCTTC

V gene: TRBV27
clone size: .
D gene: .
J gene: TRBJ2-5
CDR3 protein: CASTPSQGPTHPKETQYF
CDR3 DNA: TGTGCCAGCACCCCTAGTCAGGGGCCCACACACCCTAAAGAGACCCAGTACTTC

V gene: TRBV27
clone size: .
D gene: .
J gene: TRBJ2-5
CDR3 protein: CASSRQVEETQYF
CDR3 DNA: TGTGCCAGCAGTCGACAGGTCGAAGAGACCCAGTACTTC

V gene: TRBV7-2
clone size: .
D gene: TRBD1
J gene: TRBJ1-5
CDR3 protein: CASSFDRGSNQPQHF
CDR3 DNA: TGTGCCAGCAGCTTTGACAGGGGCAGCAATCAGCCCCAGCATTTT

V gene: TRBV7-9
clone size: .
D gene: .
J gene: TRBJ1-1
CDR3 protein: CASSAQVSNTEAFF
CDR3 DNA: TGTGCCAGCAGCGCACAGGTTTCCAACACTGAAGCTTTCTTT

V gene: TRBV6-6
clone size: .
D gene: .
J gene: TRBJ1-4
CDR3 protein: CASSPLEKLFF
CDR3 DNA: TGTGCCAGCAGTCCGTTGGAAAAACTGTTTTTT

V gene: TRBV19
clone size: .
D gene: TRBD1
J gene: TRBJ1-5
CDR3 protein: CASRPGQGRQPQHF
CDR3 DNA: TGTGCCAGCAGACCGGGACAGGGACGTCAGCCCCAGCATTTT

V gene: TRBV11-3
clone size: .
D gene: .
J gene: TRBJ2-1
CDR3 protein: CASSLRQIHNEQFF
CDR3 DNA: TGTGCCAGCAGCTTGCGGCAGATACACAATGAGCAGTTCTTC

V gene: TRBV15
clone size: .
D gene: TRBD1
J gene: TRBJ2-1
CDR3 protein: CATSRDTGTAYNEQFF
CDR3 DNA: TGTGCCACCAGCAGAGACACCGGGACAGCTTACAATGAGCAGTTCTTC

V gene: TRBV29-1
clone size: .
D gene: .
J gene: TRBJ2-7
CDR3 protein: CSVGRVSYEQYF
CDR3 DNA: TGCAGCGTTGGCCGGGTCTCCTACGAGCAGTACTTC

V gene: TRBV6-5
clone size: .
D gene: .
J gene: TRBJ2-7
CDR3 protein: CASSYGGGISYEQYF
CDR3 DNA: TGTGCCAGCAGTTACGGAGGAGGGATCAGCTACGAGCAGTACTTC

V gene: TRBV30
clone size: .
D gene: TRBD2
J gene: TRBJ2-5
CDR3 protein: CAYLRGVGTQYF
CDR3 DNA: TGTGCCTACCTCCGGGGGGTAGGGACCCAGTACTTC

V gene: TRBV11-3
clone size: .
D gene: TRBD2
J gene: TRBJ2-7
CDR3 protein: CASSLGGGTYEQYF
CDR3 DNA: TGTGCCAGCAGCTTAGGGGGGGGGACCTACGAGCAGTACTTC

V gene: TRBV5-1
clone size: .
D gene: .
J gene: TRBJ1-1
CDR3 protein: CASSLQNTEAFF
CDR3 DNA: TGCGCCAGCAGCTTGCAAAACACTGAAGCTTTCTTT

V gene: TRBV10-2
clone size: .
D gene: TRBD2
J gene: TRBJ2-3
CDR3 protein: CASSEFLAGGGDTQYF
CDR3 DNA: TGCGCCAGCAGTGAGTTCTTAGCGGGAGGGGGCGATACGCAGTATTTT

V gene: TRBV4-1
clone size: .
D gene: .
J gene: TRBJ1-3
CDR3 protein: CASSPGMGLQLSGNTIYF
CDR3 DNA: TGCGCCAGCAGCCCTGGGATGGGACTCCAGCTCTCTGGAAACACCATATATTTT

V gene: TRBV27
clone size: .
D gene: TRBD1
J gene: TRBJ1-5
CDR3 protein: CASSLLAGGAPQHF
CDR3 DNA: TGTGCCAGCAGTTTATTGGCAGGGGGCGCGCCCCAGCATTTT

V gene: TRBV25-1
clone size: .
D gene: .
J gene: TRBJ1-2
CDR3 protein: CASSAPHQVKDGYTF
CDR3 DNA: TGTGCCAGCAGTGCCCCCCACCAGGTGAAAGATGGCTACACCTTC

V gene: TRBV6-4
clone size: once
D gene: TRBD1
J gene: TRBJ1-6
CDR3 protein: CASSEGTGNNSPLHF
CDR3 DNA: TGTGCCAGCAGTGAAGGGACAGGAAATAATTCACCCCTCCACTTT

V gene: TRBV4-3
clone size: .
D gene: .
J gene: TRBJ1-2
CDR3 protein: CASSQDWFSSNYGYTF
CDR3 DNA: TGCGCCAGCAGCCAAGATTGGTTCAGTTCTAACTATGGCTACACCTTC

V gene: TRBV5-1
clone size: .
D gene: .
J gene: TRBJ2-5
CDR3 protein: CASSHRQGREARETQYF
CDR3 DNA: TGCGCCAGCAGCCATCGACAGGGTAGGGAGGCTAGGGAGACCCAGTACTTC

V gene: TRBV4-2
clone size: .
D gene: .
J gene: TRBJ2-3
CDR3 protein: CASSQGGSTDTQYF
CDR3 DNA: TGTGCCAGCAGCCAAGGTGGCTCCACAGATACGCAGTATTTT

V gene: TRBV27
clone size: .
D gene: TRBD1
J gene: TRBJ2-3
CDR3 protein: CASRGWVGQAGDTQYF
CDR3 DNA: TGTGCCAGCAGGGGATGGGTAGGACAGGCAGGAGATACGCAGTATTTT

V gene: TRBV10-3
clone size: .
D gene: TRBD2
J gene: TRBJ2-3
CDR3 protein: CAISEPILAGDTDTQYF
CDR3 DNA: TGTGCCATCAGTGAGCCCATACTAGCGGGAGACACAGATACGCAGTATTTT

V gene: TRBV19
clone size: .
D gene: TRBD2
J gene: TRBJ2-7
CDR3 protein: CASSIVAGSHEQYF
CDR3 DNA: TGTGCCAGTAGTATCGTAGCGGGGAGTCACGAGCAGTACTTC

V gene: TRBV18
clone size: .
D gene: .
J gene: TRBJ1-2
CDR3 protein: CASSPLDTPNIDGYTF
CDR3 DNA: TGTGCCAGCTCACCACTTGACACGCCAAACATTGATGGCTACACCTTC

V gene: TRBV7-2
clone size: .
D gene: TRBD1
J gene: TRBJ1-4
CDR3 protein: CASSAGQGARRTNEKLFF
CDR3 DNA: TGTGCCAGCAGCGCCGGACAGGGGGCCCGCCGAACTAATGAAAAACTGTTTTTT

V gene: TRBV5-1
clone size: .
D gene: TRBD1
J gene: TRBJ2-7
CDR3 protein: CASSLELGTGAYEQYF
CDR3 DNA: TGCGCCAGCAGCTTGGAGCTTGGGACAGGGGCCTACGAGCAGTACTTC

V gene: TRBV6-1
clone size: .
D gene: .
J gene: TRBJ1-1
CDR3 protein: CASRYGTDTEAFF
CDR3 DNA: TGTGCCAGCAGATACGGGACTGACACTGAAGCTTTCTTT

V gene: TRBV27
clone size: .
D gene: TRBD1
J gene: TRBJ1-5
CDR3 protein: CASSFRGRNQPQHF
CDR3 DNA: TGTGCCAGCAGTTTCAGGGGGCGGAATCAGCCCCAGCATTTT

V gene: TRBV30
clone size: .
D gene: TRBD2
J gene: TRBJ2-3
CDR3 protein: CAWGKGLGPDTQYF
CDR3 DNA: TGTGCCTGGGGCAAGGGACTAGGTCCAGATACGCAGTATTTT

V gene: TRBV19
clone size: .
D gene: TRBD1
J gene: TRBJ1-2
CDR3 protein: CAALGGVGYGYTF
CDR3 DNA: TGTGCCGCCCTAGGGGGCGTAGGCTATGGCTACACCTTC

V gene: TRBV7-7
clone size: .
D gene: .
J gene: TRBJ1-3
CDR3 protein: CASSLGSAPGNTIYF
CDR3 DNA: TGTGCTAGCAGCTTAGGGTCTGCGCCTGGAAACACCATATATTTT

V gene: TRBV5-1
clone size: .
D gene: TRBD1
J gene: TRBJ2-7
CDR3 protein: CASREDRTLNEQYF
CDR3 DNA: TGCGCCAGCAGGGAGGACAGGACCCTAAACGAGCAGTACTTC

V gene: TRBV5-1
clone size: .
D gene: TRBD1
J gene: TRBJ2-7
CDR3 protein: CASSSRPGQGSEQYF
CDR3 DNA: TGCGCCAGCAGCTCCCGACCGGGACAGGGGAGCGAGCAGTACTTC

V gene: TRBV2
clone size: .
D gene: TRBD1
J gene: TRBJ2-7
CDR3 protein: CASSSVLTGGHYEQYF
CDR3 DNA: TGTGCCAGCAGTTCTGTTTTGACAGGGGGCCACTACGAGCAGTACTTC

V gene: TRBV27
clone size: .
D gene: .
J gene: TRBJ2-7
CDR3 protein: CASSLGQDLGGQYF
CDR3 DNA: TGTGCCAGCAGTTTAGGGCAGGACCTGGGAGGGCAGTACTTC

V gene: TRBV7-6
clone size: .
D gene: .
J gene: TRBJ1-2
CDR3 protein: CASSQMTGPNYGYTF
CDR3 DNA: TGTGCCAGCAGCCAGATGACAGGTCCAAACTATGGCTACACCTTC

V gene: TRBV7-9
clone size: .
D gene: .
J gene: TRBJ2-7
CDR3 protein: CASSPEVVSNEQYF
CDR3 DNA: TGTGCCAGCAGCCCCGAGGTGGTCAGTAACGAGCAGTACTTC

V gene: TRBV5-8
clone size: .
D gene: TRBD2
J gene: TRBJ2-2
CDR3 protein: CASPPGGLAGGLGGTGELFF
CDR3 DNA: TGTGCCAGCCCACCCGGCGGGCTAGCGGGAGGTTTAGGTGGAACCGGGGAGCTGTTTTTT